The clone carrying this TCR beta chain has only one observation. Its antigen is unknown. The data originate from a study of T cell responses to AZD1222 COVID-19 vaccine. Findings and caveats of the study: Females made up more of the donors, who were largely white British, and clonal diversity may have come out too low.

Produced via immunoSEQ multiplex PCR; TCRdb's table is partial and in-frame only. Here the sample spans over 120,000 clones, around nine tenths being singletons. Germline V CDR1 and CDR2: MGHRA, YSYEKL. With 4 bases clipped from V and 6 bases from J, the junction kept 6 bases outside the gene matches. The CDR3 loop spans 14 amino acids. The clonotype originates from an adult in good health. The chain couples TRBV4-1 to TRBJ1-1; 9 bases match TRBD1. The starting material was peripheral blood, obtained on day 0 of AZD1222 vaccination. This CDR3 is CASSRLQGAPEAFF. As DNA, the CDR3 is TGCGCCAGCAGCCGCCTACAGGGGGCCCCTGAAGCTTTCTTT.